This T cell receptor (beta chain) was obtained from a study of shared clonotypes between healthy human individuals. Data came from immunoSEQ multiplex PCR; TCRdb stores just in-frame clones and leaves some out. The table lists roughly 1 million clones, roughly 74% of them singletons. The split of CD4+ cells yielded CD45RA+ naive and CD45RA-negative memory subsets. With respect to this clone: Its antigen is not identified.

Regarding the study as a whole: Sampling included only blood; tissue repertoires likely differ.

V was clipped by 6 bases and J by 10 bases; unmatched bases: 7. CDR1 and CDR2 (germline): MRHNA, SNTAGT. The CDR3 runs 14 residues. This clonotype was sampled from a man aged 18-30 years in good health. Some clones in this sample may be carry-over from other donors' samples. The chain employs TRBV6-4 and TRBJ1-6, with TRBD1 matching 9 bases. The sample consisted of memory CD4+ T cells from PBMCs. The subset is: CD45RA-negative fraction. The CDR3 DNA reads TGTGCCAGCAGAACCGGGACAGGGACATCACCCCTCCACTTT. This gives the protein CASRTGTGTSPLHF.